These 12 T cell receptor beta chains came from one sample sequenced in a study of blood T cell repertoires in COVID-19. Sequencing used immunoSEQ multiplex PCR; TCRdb keeps in-frame clones, though not all of them. This table has some 270,000 clones, approximately 90% appearing once. Sequenced material: PBMCs or T cells enriched from blood (not recorded which). The receptors come from a young woman with acute COVID-19.

The V gene is TRBV28, the J gene TRBJ2-7; 9 bases map to TRBD1. The V gene's germline CDR1 is MDHEN and CDR2 SYDVKM. Trimming at V came to 3 bases and at J to 0 bases, leaving 12 bases not matched to a gene. The CDR3 contains 18 residues. CDR3 coding DNA: TGTGCCAGCAGTTTCCAGGACAGGGGTTTTATTGGCTCCTACGAGCAGTACTTC. It translates to CASSFQDRGFIGSYEQYF.

This clone was observed a single time. The J gene is TRBJ2-2, the V gene TRBV4-1; tentatively, D is TRBD1 (6 bases). V shed 4 bases and J shed 7 bases, with 13 bases lying between them. The CDR3 has 14 amino acids. The germline V gene has CDR1 MGHRA and CDR2 YSYEKL. The CDR3 loop is CASSLDRWGGELFF. For the CDR3, the DNA is TGCGCCAGCAGCCTTGACAGGTGGGGCGGGGAGCTGTTTTTT.

V gene TRBV9 combines with J gene TRBJ2-2, with D possibly being TRBD2 (5 bases). The CDR3 totals 12 residues. In germline, CDR1 is SGDLS, CDR2 YYNGEE. Trimming cost V 6 bases and J 5 bases, with 8 bases left between them. CDR3: CASTGGTGELFF. The CDR3 DNA sequence: TGTGCCAGCACCGGAGGAACCGGGGAGCTGTTTTTT.

The rearrangement uses TRBV6-5 and TRBJ2-1; TRBD2 matches at 13 bases. The CDR3 is 13 residues long. V dropped 4 bases and J dropped 10; count of bases not matched to a gene: 1. Germline CDR1 reads MNHEY; CDR2 reads SVGAGI. DNA of the CDR3: TGTGCCAGCAGTTGGACTAGCGGGAGAGAGCAGTTCTTC. Encoded protein: CASSWTSGREQFF.

In regard to this clone: The junction shows a germline mismatch at one end, possibly a read error. The V and J genes are TRBV7-7 and TRBJ2-7; 7 positions match TRBD2. CDR1 and CDR2 (germline): SSHAT, FNYEAQ (reference sequence). The CDR3 spans 17 residues. The CDR3 loop reads CASSQPESGGSSYEQYF. In DNA form, the CDR3 reads TGTGCTAGCAGCCAGCCGGAATCCGGCGGGAGCTCCTACGAGCAGTACTTC.

The chain links TRBV4-3 to TRBJ2-7; 8 bases match TRBD2. There are 15 residues in the CDR3. In germline, CDR1 is LGHNA, CDR2 YSLEER. Trimming removed 5 bases from V and 5 bases from J; junction bases left unmatched: 11. Here the CDR3 DNA reads TGCGCCAGCAGCTACCGGGTAGCGGGGCCCCACGAGCAGTACTTC. This translates into CASSYRVAGPHEQYF.

V is TRBV27 and J is TRBJ2-6, with D perhaps matching TRBD1 (6 bases). Trimming shortened V by 0 bases and J by 0 bases, and 9 bases separated the two germline ends. Germline V gene lookup returns CDR1 MNHEY and CDR2 SMNVEV (reference sequence). CDR3 length: 17 residues. CDR3: CASSLSDRISGANVLTF. CDR3 nucleotide sequence: TGTGCCAGCAGTTTATCAGACAGGATCTCTGGGGCCAACGTCCTGACTTTC.

The J gene is TRBJ1-6, the V gene TRBV5-8; D remains unclear. Germline V gene data show CDR1 as SGHTS and CDR2 as YDEGEE. The CDR3 loop spans 14 amino acids. V lost 7 bases and J lost 7, with 15 bases in between. This chain's CDR3 is CASDGRRENSPLHF. As DNA, the CDR3 is TGTGCCAGCGATGGACGGCGGGAGAATTCACCCCTCCACTTT.

This chain uses TRBV15 with TRBJ1-2, with D possibly being TRBD1 (6 bases). Deletions cut 0 bases from V and 0 bases from J, with 11 bases between. The CDR3 is 16 residues long. Looked up from germline, CDR1 is LNHNV and CDR2 is YYDKDF (reference sequence). DNA for the CDR3: TGTGCCACCAGCAGAGATCTTGGACAGTCTAACTATGGCTACACCTTC. Protein product: CATSRDLGQSNYGYTF.

The chain has TRBV7-2 and TRBJ2-2; 8 bases are a match to TRBD2. This CDR3 is 14 amino acids long. V lost 6 bases, J lost 6 bases, and 6 bases stayed unmatched. Germline values: CDR1 SGHTA, CDR2 FQGNSA. CDR3: CASRRAGAPGELFF. CDR3 sequence (DNA): TGTGCCAGCAGGAGAGCGGGAGCCCCCGGGGAGCTGTTTTTT.

This clone was found once. The gene calls are TRBV28 and TRBJ1-1; a weak D match, TRBD1 (5 bases). Between the trimmed V and J ends, which lost 1 base and 8 bases, there was a span of 8 bases. The CDR3 runs 12 residues. CDR1 is MDHEN, CDR2 SYDVKM, per germline. DNA for the CDR3: TGTGCCAGCAGTTTATACAGGATCGAAGCTTTCTTT. This gives the protein CASSLYRIEAFF.

This clone was observed a few times. The chain uses TRBV5-6 and TRBJ1-2, with TRBD1 matching 8 bases. The V gene end was trimmed by 6 bases and the J gene end by 3 bases; junction bases not matched to a gene: 10. CDR1 and CDR2 (germline): SGHDT, YYEEEE. The CDR3 covers 15 residues. CDR3 protein: CASTPRGQGHYGYTF. Here the CDR3 DNA reads TGTGCCAGCACCCCCCGTGGACAGGGTCACTATGGCTACACCTTC.